The 18 T cell receptor beta chains reported below all come from one sample, sequenced in a study of tumor-infiltrating lymphocytes in primary liver carcinoma. The authors made TCR beta cDNA from roughly 480 ng total RNA with a constant-region primer. Three nested multiplex PCR rounds, a slightly modified ARM-PCR method, built the TCR beta libraries. Two initial PCR rounds of roughly 10 cycles each paired TRBV1-TRBV30 forward primers with a C-beta reverse primer. TCRdb reprocessed the multiplex PCR reads via MiXCR and lists one record per CDR3 protein. The data contain 100,000 or so distinct CDR3 sequences, roughly 69% of them singletons. Without any cell sorting, 20-30 mg of bulk tissue yielded co-extracted RNA and DNA. Sample: liver tumor tissue from sampling region 5. Regarding subset: tumor region T5, tumor centre. These receptors all stem from a woman aged 55-69 years with primary liver carcinoma and hepatitis B virus infection.

In its sample, this clonotype was seen many times. The J gene is TRBJ2-5, the V gene TRBV2; tentatively, D is TRBD2 (5 bases). Trimming pared 8 bases from V and 5 bases from J, leaving 12 bases between. The CDR3 length is 12 residues. The V gene's germline CDR1 is SNHLY and CDR2 FYNNEI. This CDR3 reads CASLSSGETQYF. Here the CDR3 DNA reads TGTGCCAGCTTAAGCTCGGGGGAGACCCAGTACTTC.

In regard to this clonotype: A read error is possible here, since a much larger clone lies one base away. The chain combines TRBV5-4 with TRBJ2-7; D might be TRBD1 (5 bases). Germline values: CDR1 SGHNT, CDR2 YYREEE (reference sequence). The CDR3 spans 15 residues. Trimming cost V 0 bases and J 4 bases, with 14 bases left between them. The CDR3 loop is CASSLEVGVVYEQYF. The CDR3 bases are TGTGCCAGCAGCTTGGAGGTAGGGGTGGTGTACGAGCAGTACTTC.

The chain joins TRBV11-2 to TRBJ2-1; TRBD2 aligns across 9 bases. V lost 7 bases and J lost 3; bases outside the gene matches: 28. Germline CDR1 SGHAT, CDR2 FQNNGV. There are 22 residues in the CDR3. CDR3 nucleotide sequence: TGTGCCAGCACCAGAGCCCCTCGGGCTAGCGGGATCCGGACGCGGGACTACAATGAGCAGTTCTTC. This translates into CASTRAPRASGIRTRDYNEQFF.

On this clonotype: This sequence may be a read error, since a much larger clone differs from it by one base. The chain combines TRBV5-1 with TRBJ1-1, with unresolved D. CDR1 is SGHRS and CDR2 is YFSETQ in the germline V gene. The CDR3 length is 12 residues. The CDR3, as DNA: TGCGCCAGCTGCTTGCGCGGGCAGATAACTTTCTTT. It is translated as CASCLRGQITFF.

For this clonotype: One junction end disagrees with the germline gene, perhaps due to a read error. This chain joins TRBV11-2 and TRBJ2-5; a weak D match, TRBD2 (6 bases). From germline, CDR1 is SGHAT and CDR2 FQNNGV. CDR3 length equals 15 residues. The CDR3 coding sequence is TGCGCCAGCAGCTTACGACTAGTACGGCAAGGGACCCAGTACTTC. Amino acids: CASSLRLVRQGTQYF. Combining the CDR3 with reference TRBV11-2 and TRBJ2-5 gives the whole variable domain EAGVAQSPRYKIIEKRQSVAFWCNPISGHATLYWYQQILGQGPKLLIQFQNNGVVDDSQLPKDRFSAERLKGVDSTLKIQPAKLEDSAVYLCASSLRLVRQGTQYFGPGTRLLVL.

As for this clonotype: One junction end disagrees with the germline gene, perhaps due to a read error. The chain joins TRBV10-3 to TRBJ1-2; TRBD1 might be the D (6 bases). Germline V CDR1 and CDR2: ENHRY, SYGVKD. CDR3 size: 12 residues. CDR3 sequence (DNA): TGTGTCATCGCGCCGGACAGTTATGGCTACACCTTC. Amino acid sequence: CVIAPDSYGYTF.

The table lists this clonotype with many counts. The J gene is TRBJ2-7, the V gene TRBV6-6, with a possible D match to TRBD2 (5 bases). Germline V gives CDR1 MNHNY, CDR2 SVGAGI (reference sequence). The V end was cut by 7 bases, the J end by 3 bases, with 16 bases between. The CDR3 loop spans 14 amino acids. CDR3 amino acids: CASTKVEGVYEQYF. The CDR3 DNA reads as TGTGCCAGCACCAAAGTCGAGGGAGTCTACGAGCAGTACTTC.

This clonotype was observed many times. The chain recombines TRBV11-2 with TRBJ2-5; 7 bases are shared with TRBD1. V lost 2 bases and J lost 1; bases outside the gene matches: 1. From germline, CDR1 is SGHAT and CDR2 FQNNGV. CDR3 size: 14 residues. The CDR3: CASSLNRGQETQYF. Written as DNA, the CDR3 is TGTGCCAGCAGCTTAAACAGGGGCCAAGAGACCCAGTACTTC.

This clonotype was counted at least ten times. The chain couples TRBV7-9 to TRBJ2-1; possible D gene TRBD2, 6 bases. The CDR3 is 16 amino acids. Germline CDR1 is SEHNR and CDR2 is FQNEAQ (reference sequence). Trimming took 0 bases from V and 6 from J, leaving 15 bases between them. The CDR3, as DNA: TGTGCCAGCAGCTTAGCGACTAGTACGTGGGGCAATGAGCAGTTCTTC. Translation gives CASSLATSTWGNEQFF.

This clonotype was seen ten or more times. CDR3 region: CASSASGRTLVTNEKLFF. The CDR3, as DNA: TGTGCCAGCAGTGCTTCCGGGAGGACCCTCGTAACTAATGAAAAACTGTTTTTT. The V gene is TRBV6-1, the J gene TRBJ1-4; D call uncertain. CDR1 and CDR2 from the germline V gene are MNHNS and SASEGT. The CDR3 is 18 residues long. The V end lost 4 bases, the J end lost 1 base, and 19 bases lay between the germline ends.

As concerns this clonotype: Here the CDR3 omits its conserved ending phenylalanine or tryptophan, so a read error is the likely source. The CDR3 nucleotides read TGTGCCAGCAGTTTGGCGTTGAACAATGAGCAGTTCTCC. Translation gives CASSLALNNEQFS. The chain couples TRBV28 to TRBJ2-1; D is ambiguous. This CDR3 has 13 residues. Trimming removed 3 bases from V and 5 bases from J, with 8 bases in between. Looked up from germline, CDR1 is MDHEN and CDR2 is SYDVKM.

With respect to this clonotype: Without the conserved terminal phenylalanine or tryptophan, this CDR3 likely stems from a read error. The V and J genes are TRBV11-2 and TRBJ2-1; TRBD2 might be the D (6 bases). This CDR3 is built from 15 residues. Germline CDR1 SGHAT, CDR2 FQNNGV. The CDR3 loop reads CVSSLPGLWDYEQFL. DNA for the CDR3: TGTGTCAGCAGCTTGCCGGGATTATGGGACTATGAGCAGTTCTTA.

At least ten counts were recorded for this clonotype. The gene calls are TRBV4-2 and TRBJ2-5, with 12 bases matching TRBD2. V lost 2 bases to trimming and J lost 0 bases; unmatched junction nucleotides: 7. This CDR3 has 18 amino acids. Germline CDR1 and CDR2: LGHNA and YNFKEQ. The DNA for the CDR3 is TGTGCCAGCAGCCAACCCCTAGCGGGAGGGGGGTACCAAGAGACCCAGTACTTC. Its protein product is CASSQPLAGGGYQETQYF.

Concerning this clonotype: The CDR3 does not close with the conserved phenylalanine or tryptophan, likely indicating a read error. The chain couples TRBV4-1 to TRBJ1-5, with 8 bases lining up with TRBD1. The CDR3 sequence is 18 residues long. Germline V gene lookup returns CDR1 MGHRA and CDR2 YSYEKL. V was pared by 0 bases and J by 2 bases, with 9 bases of the junction left unmatched. CDR3 DNA: TGCGCCAGCAGCCAAGATTTTAAAACAGGGGGGCGCAATCAGCCCCAGCATATT. It encodes CASSQDFKTGGRNQPQHI.

In regard to this clonotype: The junction shows a germline mismatch at one end, possibly a read error. The rearrangement links TRBV12-3 or TRBV12-4 to TRBJ2-6, with TRBD1 as a possible D gene (5 bases). CDR3 length: 15 amino acids. The CDR3: CACPTESSGTNVLTF. In DNA form, the CDR3 reads TGTGCCTGTCCGACAGAGAGCTCTGGGACCAACGTCCTGACTTTC.

Comment on this clonotype: A much more abundant neighbour one base away suggests this may be a read error. The V and J genes are TRBV7-9 and TRBJ2-5; no firm D call. Germline-derived CDR1 and CDR2 are SEHNR and FQNEAQ (reference sequence). The CDR3 sequence is 12 residues long. This CDR3 is CASSLASETRYF. The CDR3 bases are TGTGCCAGCAGCTTAGCGTCCGAGACCCGGTACTTC.

With regard to this clonotype: One base away lies a much larger clone, so this may be a sequencing read error. The V gene is TRBV5-1, the J gene TRBJ2-2; TRBD2 is a possible D gene (5 bases). The CDR3 totals 15 residues. Per germline, CDR1 SGHRS and CDR2 YFSETQ. CDR3 sequence: CASSSDAWNTGEMFF. CDR3 coding DNA: TGCGCCAGCAGCTCGGACGCGTGGAACACCGGGGAGATGTTTTTT.

This clonotype was found many times. The genes are TRBV5-1 and TRBJ1-1, with no clear D. V lost 1 base, J lost 1 base, and 5 bases lay in between. This CDR3 has 13 amino acids. The germline CDR1 and CDR2 sequences are SGHRS and YFSETQ. CDR3 DNA: TGCGCCAGCAGCTTGACAGCGAACACTGAAGCTTTCTTT. This encodes CASSLTANTEAFF.